These 6 T cell receptor beta chains were sequenced from one sample in a study of cytomegalovirus exposure and HLA in healthy donors. The PCR had 60 Vbeta and 13 Jbeta primers. The protocol was immunoSEQ multiplex PCR, while the TCRdb copy is restricted to in-frame clones and leaves out a portion. The sample includes under 200,000 clones, about 80% of them seen just once. The sequenced sample consisted of PBMCs. All receptors derive from a man between 50 and 59 years old in good health and CMV-seropositive.

The chain recombines TRBV2 with TRBJ2-5, with D possibly TRBD2 on 6 matching bases. The CDR3 loop spans 13 amino acids. Germline V gene data show CDR1 as SNHLY and CDR2 as FYNNEI. The V gene lost 11 bases and the J gene lost 2 bases, with 15 bases spanning the gap. The CDR3 DNA reads as TGTGCCGCGTCTTTGGGGAGGCAAGAGACCCAGTACTTC. This encodes CAASLGRQETQYF.

This clone was recorded a few times. This sequence joins TRBV1 and TRBJ1-5. TRBV1 is a listed pseudogene. The CDR3 totals 17 residues. Written as DNA, the CDR3 is TGCACCAGCAGCCTTCTTCTCCCGGGGGGTGAAGATGAGCCCCAGCATTTT. Translating it yields CTSSLLLPGGEDEPQHF.

The J gene is TRBJ1-6, the V gene TRBV5-1; 7 nucleotides line up with TRBD1. The CDR3 loop spans 15 amino acids. V was pared by 1 base and J by 5 bases, with 3 bases of the junction left unmatched. Germline V CDR1 and CDR2: SGHRS, YFSETQ. The CDR3 is CASSLTGANNSPLHF. Here the CDR3 DNA reads TGCGCCAGCAGCTTGACAGGGGCAAATAATTCACCCCTCCACTTT.

The chain recombines TRBV19 with TRBJ2-3; weak D call: TRBD2 (5 bases). V was shortened by 8 bases and J by 0 bases, with 15 bases between the two germline ends. The CDR3 has 15 residues. Per germline, CDR1 LNHDA and CDR2 SQIVND (reference sequence). CDR3 residues: CASLKLGSSTDTQYF. CDR3 sequence (DNA): TGTGCCAGTTTGAAACTGGGGAGTAGCACAGATACGCAGTATTTT. The full variable domain, rest sourced from reference TRBV19 and TRBJ2-3, is DGGITQSPKYLFRKEGQNVTLSCEQNLNHDAMYWYRQDPGQGLRLIYYSQIVNDFQKGDIAEGYSVSREKKESFPLTVTSAQKNPTAFYLCASLKLGSSTDTQYFGPGTRLTVL.

A few counts support this clone. CDR3 nucleotide sequence: TGCGCCAGCAGCCAAGATCGAGGAGGGTGGGAGGGTGAAAAACTGTTTTTT. This sequence encodes CASSQDRGGWEGEKLFF. J is TRBJ1-4 and V is TRBV4-3, with unresolved D. Germline CDR1 is LGHNA and CDR2 is YSLEER. The germline V and J ends were trimmed by 0 bases and 7 bases, with 18 bases remaining between them. This CDR3 has 17 residues.

This chain joins TRBV11-2 and TRBJ2-3; D gene ambiguous. The CDR3 is made up of 14 amino acids. The germline CDR1 and CDR2 sequences are SGHAT and FQNNGV. V lost 5 bases and J 0 bases, leaving 9 bases between the germline ends. The DNA for the CDR3 is TGTGCCAGCAGCCCCCAAAAAAGCACAGATACGCAGTATTTT. Its translation: CASSPQKSTDTQYF. The full variable domain, rest sourced from reference TRBV11-2 and TRBJ2-3, is EAGVAQSPRYKIIEKRQSVAFWCNPISGHATLYWYQQILGQGPKLLIQFQNNGVVDDSQLPKDRFSAERLKGVDSTLKIQPAKLEDSAVYLCASSPQKSTDTQYFGPGTRLTVL.